This T cell receptor (beta chain) was sequenced for a study of Ad26.COV2.S vaccination and SARS-CoV-2 variants. Looking at the study overall: The COV1001 Ad26.COV2.S trial arm included the donor. Study-level findings and limits: Spike-specific CD8+ and CD4+ T cell responses reportedly showed substantial breadth after vaccination. The study found similar non-spike TCR breadth in vaccine and placebo recipients.

The method was immunoSEQ multiplex PCR; TCRdb's version includes in-frame clones alone and lacks a portion of them. The sample has about 280,000 clones; more than 70% are singletons. Treatment indicated: around 19 received Ad26.COV2.S at low or high dose, single or two shots; 5 received placebo; per-sample allocation not given. Collection of the samples took place on day 63 after the first injection of vaccine or placebo. Boston hosted the donor, who was an adult aged 18-55 years. Details on this clone: Antigen: not known.

V lost 7 bases and J lost 10, with 21 bases in between. This CDR3 contains 13 residues. Germline lookup yields CDR1 SGHKS and CDR2 YYEKEE (reference sequence). The sequence was collected from a person aged 18-65 years who received the Ad26.COV2.S COVID-19 vaccine or a placebo. The V call is TRBV5-5, the J call TRBJ2-7; perhaps TRBD2 as D (5 bases). The sample was peripheral blood, taken in a trial of Ad26.COV2.S vaccine versus placebo. CDR3 loop: CASGLQPEWIQYF. DNA for the CDR3: TGTGCCAGCGGACTCCAGCCGGAATGGATCCAGTACTTC. Based on the CDR3 plus reference TRBV5-5 and TRBJ2-7, the full variable domain is DAGVTQSPTHLIKTRGQQVTLRCSPISGHKSVSWYQQVLGQGPQFIFQYYEKEERGRGNFPDRFSARQFPNYSSELNVNALLLGDSALYLCASGLQPEWIQYFGPGTRLTVT.